Below are 9 T cell receptor beta chains sequenced from a single sample in a study of cytomegalovirus exposure and HLA in healthy donors. Sequenced by immunoSEQ multiplex PCR; TCRdb stores in-frame clones only, minus some. The sample lists over 200,000 clones, just over 85% seen once, with about 2.7% in the top ten. The sequenced sample consisted of PBMCs. The receptors were gathered from a woman aged 18-35 years in good health and CMV-seronegative.

V is TRBV4-2 and J is TRBJ1-2; 8 positions agree with TRBD1. CDR3 size: 17 residues. After removal of 3 bases from V and 7 bases from J, the junction contained 16 bases not matched to a gene. The germline V gene encodes CDR1 LGHNA and CDR2 YNFKEQ. The CDR3 spells CASSQVKTGDLRGGYTF. CDR3 in DNA: TGTGCCAGCAGCCAGGTCAAGACAGGGGACTTGCGTGGTGGCTACACCTTC.

The chain couples TRBV5-6 to TRBJ1-1, with D perhaps matching TRBD1 (6 bases). The germline V gene has CDR1 SGHDT and CDR2 YYEEEE. CDR3 size: 16 residues. Trimming took 0 bases from V and 4 from J, leaving 16 bases between them. CDR3 bases: TGTGCCAGCAGCTTGGGTCTACAGGGATTTGGCACTGAAGCTTTCTTT. Its protein is CASSLGLQGFGTEAFF. Full variable domain (remainder filled in from reference TRBV5-6 and TRBJ1-1): DAGVTQSPTHLIKTRGQQVTLRCSPKSGHDTVSWYQQALGQGPQFIFQYYEEEERQRGNFPDRFSGHQFPNYSSELNVNALLLGDSALYLCASSLGLQGFGTEAFFGQGTRLTVV.

With regard to this clone: The identical CDR3 is also encoded by other nucleotide sequences in the sample. This chain joins TRBV6-1 and TRBJ1-5; D is ambiguous. V was trimmed by 3 bases and J by 0 bases, leaving 6 bases between them. Germline values: CDR1 MNHNS, CDR2 SASEGT. CDR3 length: 14 residues. Here the CDR3 DNA reads TGTGCCAGCAGTGATAGAGATAGCAATCAGCCCCAGCATTTT. The encoded protein is CASSDRDSNQPQHF.

This chain links TRBV5-1 with TRBJ2-2; tentatively, D is TRBD1 (6 bases). Between the trimmed V and J ends, which lost 0 bases and 5 bases, there was a span of 8 bases. The CDR3 is 14 residues long. CDR1 and CDR2 (germline): SGHRS, YFSETQ. This CDR3 is CASSLDRATGELFF. CDR3 DNA: TGCGCCAGCAGCTTGGACAGGGCTACCGGGGAGCTGTTTTTT.

The rearrangement links TRBV19 to TRBJ1-2, with D uncertain. Germline CDR1 is LNHDA and CDR2 is SQIVND (reference sequence). V was trimmed by 3 bases and J by 2 bases, leaving 16 bases between them. This CDR3 contains 16 residues. As DNA, the CDR3 is TGTGCCAGTAGTATCGGCAGTATAATCAGGAACTATGGCTACACCTTC. This sequence encodes CASSIGSIIRNYGYTF.

The chain uses TRBV4-1 and TRBJ2-5; 13 bases are shared with TRBD2. Germline trimming cut 4 bases from V and 3 bases from J; bases unmatched to any gene: 20. The CDR3 runs 21 residues. The germline CDR1 and CDR2 sequences are MGHRA and YSYEKL. The CDR3 here is CASSRGTGQKGTSGTKETQYF. The CDR3 bases are TGCGCCAGCAGCCGAGGGACAGGGCAAAAGGGGACTAGCGGGACTAAAGAGACCCAGTACTTC.

This clone was observed many times. The rearrangement joins TRBV6-1 to TRBJ1-5; 7 bases are a match to TRBD1. The CDR3 runs to 14 residues. CDR1 is MNHNS and CDR2 is SASEGT in the germline V gene. J gave up 4 bases and V 0 bases, and 0 bases lay outside the gene matches. The CDR3 spells CASSEATGNQPQHF. The CDR3 coding sequence is TGTGCCAGCAGTGAAGCGACAGGGAATCAGCCCCAGCATTTT.

V gene TRBV7-8 combines with J gene TRBJ2-7, with 9 positions matching TRBD1. This CDR3 contains 15 residues. Germline trimming cut 2 bases from V and 6 bases from J; bases unmatched to any gene: 8. Germline values: CDR1 SGHVS, CDR2 FQNEAQ. This CDR3 is CASSLFGGTGFEQYF. CDR3 DNA: TGTGCCAGCAGCTTATTTGGTGGGACAGGGTTCGAGCAGTACTTC.

The gene calls are TRBV28 and TRBJ1-2, with 7 bases matching TRBD1. The CDR3 runs 18 residues. Germline V gene lookup returns CDR1 MDHEN and CDR2 SYDVKM. Germline trimming cut 2 bases from V and 1 base from J; bases unmatched to any gene: 13. Written as DNA, the CDR3 is TGTGCCAGCAGTTTAATGGGTTCATGGGACAGTCGTAACTATGGCTACACCTTC. This sequence encodes CASSLMGSWDSRNYGYTF.